Presented here are 5 T cell receptor beta chains from one specimen sequenced in a study of Graves' ophthalmopathy and Graves' hyperthyroidism. The sequenced template was RNA, covering the TCR beta CDR3 region. Scientists carried out first-round RT-PCR using HTBI primers and then a second-round multiplex PCR. Each CDR3 protein gets one entry after TCRdb re-called the multiplex PCR reads with MiXCR. The table includes hundreds of thousands of distinct CDR3 sequences, about 38% detected once. The material sequenced was peripheral blood. Receptors originate from an adult man with Graves' ophthalmopathy.

As for this clonotype: A much more abundant neighbour one base away suggests this may be a read error. The chain links TRBV11-2 to TRBJ1-1; D ambiguous. Germline assignment: CDR1 SGHAT and CDR2 FQNNGV. The V and J ends lost 4 bases and 9 bases respectively, with 9 bases between them. The CDR3 is 11 residues long. The CDR3 DNA is TGTGCCAGCAGCTGGTCACAGCAAGCTTTCTTT. Translation: CASSWSQQAFF.

V gene TRBV10-3 combines with J gene TRBJ1-2; 8 bases fit TRBD1. Germline trimming cut 6 bases from V and 8 bases from J; bases unmatched to any gene: 14. Germline V gives CDR1 ENHRY, CDR2 SYGVKD. CDR3 size: 15 residues. CDR3 DNA sequence: TGTGCCATCAGCAGACGGGTGTCAGGGGGCGACGGCTACACCTTC. Translating it yields CAISRRVSGGDGYTF.

This clonotype was detected many times. The gene calls are TRBV9 and TRBJ1-5; D is unresolved. The CDR3 length is 16 residues. Trimming stripped 3 bases from V and 1 base from J, with 14 bases between. The germline CDR1 and CDR2 sequences are SGDLS and YYNGEE. CDR3 in DNA: TGTGCCAGCAGCGAGGGAACCGGAGAGAGCAATCAGCCCCAGCATTTT. Its translation: CASSEGTGESNQPQHF.

As regards this clonotype: At one of its ends the junction is not consistent with the germline gene, which may arise from a read error. The chain recombines TRBV10-3 with TRBJ2-6; 7 bases match TRBD2. The V gene's germline CDR1 is ENHRY and CDR2 SYGVKD. The CDR3 consists of 13 residues. This CDR3 reads CAISEREAYVLTF. The CDR3 DNA reads TGTGCCATCAGTGAGCGGGAGGCCTACGTCCTGACTTTC.

The chain combines TRBV19 with TRBJ1-1, with D uncertain. Germline loops: CDR1 LNHDA, CDR2 SQIVND (reference sequence). Trimming took 3 bases from V and 1 from J, leaving 6 bases between them. This CDR3 has 13 amino acids. DNA of the CDR3: TGTGCCAGTAGTATTTCTCCGAACACTGAAGCTTTCTTT. The encoded protein is CASSISPNTEAFF.